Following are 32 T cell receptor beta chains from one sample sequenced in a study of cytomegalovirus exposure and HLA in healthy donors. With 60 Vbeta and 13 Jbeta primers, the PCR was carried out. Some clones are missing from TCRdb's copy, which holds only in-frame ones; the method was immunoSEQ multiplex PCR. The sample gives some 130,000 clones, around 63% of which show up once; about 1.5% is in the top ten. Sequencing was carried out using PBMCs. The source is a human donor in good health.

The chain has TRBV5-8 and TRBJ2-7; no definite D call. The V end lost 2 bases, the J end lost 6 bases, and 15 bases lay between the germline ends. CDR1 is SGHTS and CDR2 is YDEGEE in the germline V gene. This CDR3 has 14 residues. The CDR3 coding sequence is TGTGCCAGCAGCTTCCTGACTTCTAACCCCGAGCAGTACTTC. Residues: CASSFLTSNPEQYF.

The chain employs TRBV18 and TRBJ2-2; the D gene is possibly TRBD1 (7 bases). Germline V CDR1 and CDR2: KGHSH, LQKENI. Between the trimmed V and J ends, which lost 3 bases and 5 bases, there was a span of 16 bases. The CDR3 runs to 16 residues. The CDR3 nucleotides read TGTGCCAGCTCACCGTTGGGCAGGGGGGAGACCGGGGAGCTGTTTTTT. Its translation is CASSPLGRGETGELFF.

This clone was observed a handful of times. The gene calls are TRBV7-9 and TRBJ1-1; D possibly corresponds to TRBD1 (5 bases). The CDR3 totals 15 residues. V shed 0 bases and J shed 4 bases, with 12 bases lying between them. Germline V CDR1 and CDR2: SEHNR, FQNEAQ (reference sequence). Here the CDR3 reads CASSLARGLGTEAFF. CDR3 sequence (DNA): TGTGCCAGCAGCTTAGCCCGGGGGTTGGGCACTGAAGCTTTCTTT.

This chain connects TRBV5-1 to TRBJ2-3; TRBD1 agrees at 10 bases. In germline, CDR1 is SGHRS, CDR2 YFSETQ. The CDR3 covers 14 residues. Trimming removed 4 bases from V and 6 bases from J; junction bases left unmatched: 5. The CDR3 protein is CASSTRQGADTQYF. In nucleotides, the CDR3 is TGCGCCAGCAGCACGCGACAGGGGGCGGATACGCAGTATTTT.

The CDR3 loop reads CASSPRDADEKLFF. Written as DNA, the CDR3 is TGTGCCAGCAGCCCGCGGGACGCCGATGAAAAACTGTTTTTT. The chain couples TRBV14 to TRBJ1-4; TRBD1 might be the D (5 bases). V lost 4 bases to trimming and J lost 6 bases, with 12 bases between them. Looked up from germline, CDR1 is SGHDN and CDR2 is FVKESK. The CDR3 is 14 residues long.

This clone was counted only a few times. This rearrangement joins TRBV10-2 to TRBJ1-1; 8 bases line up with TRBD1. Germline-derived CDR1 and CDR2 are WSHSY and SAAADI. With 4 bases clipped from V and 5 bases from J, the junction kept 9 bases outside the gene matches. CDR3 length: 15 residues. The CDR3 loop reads CASSAIQGEGTEAFF. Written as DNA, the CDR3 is TGCGCCAGCAGTGCCATACAGGGGGAGGGTACTGAAGCTTTCTTT.

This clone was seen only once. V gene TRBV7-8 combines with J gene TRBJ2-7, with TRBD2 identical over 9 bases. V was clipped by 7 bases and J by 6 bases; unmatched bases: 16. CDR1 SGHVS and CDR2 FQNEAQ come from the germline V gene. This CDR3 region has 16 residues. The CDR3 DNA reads TGTGCCAGCACCGTGGGGGCTAGCGGGACCCTGGGCGAGCAGTACTTC. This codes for CASTVGASGTLGEQYF.

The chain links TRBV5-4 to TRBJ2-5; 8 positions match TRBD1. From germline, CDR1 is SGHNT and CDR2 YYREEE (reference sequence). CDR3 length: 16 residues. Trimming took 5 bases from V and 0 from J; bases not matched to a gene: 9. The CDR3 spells CASSSDRVTYQETQYF. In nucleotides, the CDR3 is TGTGCCAGCAGTTCGGACAGGGTGACGTACCAAGAGACCCAGTACTTC.

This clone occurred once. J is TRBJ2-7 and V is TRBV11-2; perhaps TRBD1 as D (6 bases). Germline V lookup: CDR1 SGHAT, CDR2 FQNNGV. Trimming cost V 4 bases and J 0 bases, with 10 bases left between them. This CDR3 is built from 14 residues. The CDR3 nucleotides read TGTGCCAGCAGCTGGGACACCTACTCCTACGAGCAGTACTTC. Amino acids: CASSWDTYSYEQYF.

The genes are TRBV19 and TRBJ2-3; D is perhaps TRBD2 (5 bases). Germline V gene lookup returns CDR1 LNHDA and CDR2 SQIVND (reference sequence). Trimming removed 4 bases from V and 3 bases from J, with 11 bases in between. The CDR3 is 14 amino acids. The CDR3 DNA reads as TGTGCCAGTAGTACGATAGGGAGAACAGATACGCAGTATTTT. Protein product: CASSTIGRTDTQYF.

The CDR3 DNA reads TGCGCCAGCAACTCCGGGACTCTCAGTTTCTTC. This encodes CASNSGTLSFF. The chain recombines TRBV10-1 with TRBJ2-1; D perhaps matches TRBD2 (6 bases). The V end was cut by 7 bases, the J end by 16 bases, with 17 bases between. Looked up from germline, CDR1 is WNHNN and CDR2 is SYGVQD (reference sequence). The CDR3 spans 11 residues.

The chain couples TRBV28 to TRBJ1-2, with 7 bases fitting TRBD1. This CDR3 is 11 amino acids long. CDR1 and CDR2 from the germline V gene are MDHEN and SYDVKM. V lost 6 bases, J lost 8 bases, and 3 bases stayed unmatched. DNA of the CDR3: TGTGCCAGCAGCCAGGACAGGGGCTACACCTTC. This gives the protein CASSQDRGYTF.

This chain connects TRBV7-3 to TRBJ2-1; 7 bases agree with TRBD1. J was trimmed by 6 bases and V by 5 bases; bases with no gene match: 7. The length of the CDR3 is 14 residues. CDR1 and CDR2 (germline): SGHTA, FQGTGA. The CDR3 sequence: CASSRQGLGNEQFF. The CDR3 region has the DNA TGTGCCAGCAGCAGACAGGGTTTGGGCAATGAGCAGTTCTTC.

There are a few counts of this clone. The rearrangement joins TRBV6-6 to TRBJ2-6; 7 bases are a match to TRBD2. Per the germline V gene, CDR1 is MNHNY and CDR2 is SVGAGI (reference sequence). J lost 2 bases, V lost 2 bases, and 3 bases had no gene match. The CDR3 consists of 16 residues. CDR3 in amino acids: CASSYRGEPGANVLTF. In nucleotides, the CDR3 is TGTGCCAGCAGTTACCGGGGGGAGCCTGGGGCCAACGTCCTGACTTTC.

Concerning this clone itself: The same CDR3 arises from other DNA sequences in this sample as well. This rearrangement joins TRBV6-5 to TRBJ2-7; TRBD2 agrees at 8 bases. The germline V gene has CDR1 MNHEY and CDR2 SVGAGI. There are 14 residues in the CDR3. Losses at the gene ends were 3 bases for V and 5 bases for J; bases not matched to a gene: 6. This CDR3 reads CASSYSGGSDEQYF. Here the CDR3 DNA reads TGTGCCAGCAGTTATTCGGGGGGGAGCGACGAGCAGTACTTC.

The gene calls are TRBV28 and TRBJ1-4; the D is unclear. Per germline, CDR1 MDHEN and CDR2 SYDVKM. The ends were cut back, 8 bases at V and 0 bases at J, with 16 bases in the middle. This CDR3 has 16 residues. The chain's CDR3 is CASSREETTTNEKLFF. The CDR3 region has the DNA TGTGCCAGCTCCAGAGAGGAGACCACAACTAATGAAAAACTGTTTTTT.

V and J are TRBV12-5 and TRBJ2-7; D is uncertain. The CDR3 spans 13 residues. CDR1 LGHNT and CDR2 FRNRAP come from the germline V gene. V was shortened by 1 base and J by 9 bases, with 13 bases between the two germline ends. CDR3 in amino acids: CASGLAQKQVQYF. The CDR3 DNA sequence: TGTGCTAGTGGTTTGGCCCAAAAGCAGGTGCAGTACTTC.

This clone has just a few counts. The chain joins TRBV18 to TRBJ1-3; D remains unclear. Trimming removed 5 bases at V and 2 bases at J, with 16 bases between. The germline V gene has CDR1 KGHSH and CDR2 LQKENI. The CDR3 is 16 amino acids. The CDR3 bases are TGTGCCAGCTCATCGGGGAGGGTTCCTACTGGAAACACCATATATTTT. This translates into CASSSGRVPTGNTIYF.

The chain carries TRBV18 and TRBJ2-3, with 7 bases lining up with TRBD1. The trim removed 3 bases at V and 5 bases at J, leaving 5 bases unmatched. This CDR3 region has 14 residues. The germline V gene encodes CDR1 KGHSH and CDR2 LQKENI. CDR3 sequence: CASSPTGLEDTQYF. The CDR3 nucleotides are TGTGCCAGCTCACCGACAGGGTTGGAAGATACGCAGTATTTT.

The CDR3 sequence: CASSVGGGETQYF. CDR3 nucleotide sequence: TGTGCCAGCAGCGTAGGTGGGGGGGAGACCCAGTACTTC. The chain recombines TRBV9 with TRBJ2-5, with D perhaps TRBD2 (6 bases). V was shortened by 0 bases and J by 5 bases, with 8 bases between the two germline ends. Germline V gene data show CDR1 as SGDLS and CDR2 as YYNGEE. The CDR3 totals 13 residues.

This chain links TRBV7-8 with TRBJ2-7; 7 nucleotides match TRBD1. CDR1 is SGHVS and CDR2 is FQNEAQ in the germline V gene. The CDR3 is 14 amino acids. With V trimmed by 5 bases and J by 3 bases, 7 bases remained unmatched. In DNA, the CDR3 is TGTGCCAGCAGCAATCGGGACAGAGACTACGAGCAGTACTTC. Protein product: CASSNRDRDYEQYF.

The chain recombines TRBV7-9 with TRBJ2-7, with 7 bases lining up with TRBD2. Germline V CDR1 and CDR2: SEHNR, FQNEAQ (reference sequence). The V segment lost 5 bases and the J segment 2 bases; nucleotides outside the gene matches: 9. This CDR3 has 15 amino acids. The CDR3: CASSEEGGKAYEQYF. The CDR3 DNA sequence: TGTGCCAGCAGCGAAGAGGGAGGGAAGGCCTACGAGCAGTACTTC.

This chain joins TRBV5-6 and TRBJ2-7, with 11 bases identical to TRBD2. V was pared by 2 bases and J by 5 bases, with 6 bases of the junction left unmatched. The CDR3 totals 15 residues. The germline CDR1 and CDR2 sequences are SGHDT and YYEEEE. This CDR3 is CASSFLTSGSDEQYF. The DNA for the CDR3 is TGTGCCAGCAGCTTCCTTACTAGCGGGAGCGACGAGCAGTACTTC.

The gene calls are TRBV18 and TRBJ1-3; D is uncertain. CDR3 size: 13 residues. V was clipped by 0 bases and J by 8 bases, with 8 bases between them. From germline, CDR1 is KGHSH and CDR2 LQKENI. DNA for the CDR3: TGTGCCAGCTCACCACCCCTCCCGGACACCATATATTTT. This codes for CASSPPLPDTIYF. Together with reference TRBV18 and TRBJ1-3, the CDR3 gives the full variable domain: NAGVMQNPRHLVRRRGQEARLRCSPMKGHSHVYWYRQLPEEGLKFMVYLQKENIIDESGMPKERFSAEFPKEGPSILRIQQVVRGDSAAYFCASSPPLPDTIYFGEGSWLTVV.

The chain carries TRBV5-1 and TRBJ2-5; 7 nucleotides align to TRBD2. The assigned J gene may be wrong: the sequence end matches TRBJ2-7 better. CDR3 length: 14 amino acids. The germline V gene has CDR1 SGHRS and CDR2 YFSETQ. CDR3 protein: CASSDSGSAYEQYF. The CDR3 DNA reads TGCGCCAGCAGCGATAGCGGGTCCGCCTACGAGCAGTACTTC.

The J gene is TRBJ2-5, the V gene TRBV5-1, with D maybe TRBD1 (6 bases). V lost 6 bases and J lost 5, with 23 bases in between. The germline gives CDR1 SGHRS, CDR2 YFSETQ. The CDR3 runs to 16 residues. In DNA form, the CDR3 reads TGCGCCAGCAACCCGGACAGCCAACCAATTCGGGAGACCCAGTACTTC. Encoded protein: CASNPDSQPIRETQYF.

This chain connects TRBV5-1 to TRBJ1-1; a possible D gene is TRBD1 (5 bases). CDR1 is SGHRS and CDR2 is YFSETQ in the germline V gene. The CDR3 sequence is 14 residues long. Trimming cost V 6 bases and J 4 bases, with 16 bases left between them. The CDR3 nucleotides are TGCGCCAGCATCCCGGACACGGGGGGCACTGAAGCTTTCTTT. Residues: CASIPDTGGTEAFF.

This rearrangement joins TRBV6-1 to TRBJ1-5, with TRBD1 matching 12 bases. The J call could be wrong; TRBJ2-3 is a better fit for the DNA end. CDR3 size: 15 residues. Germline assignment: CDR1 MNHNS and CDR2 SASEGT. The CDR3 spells CASSVVGTGGQPQYF. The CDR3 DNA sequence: TGTGCCAGCAGTGTCGTGGGGACAGGGGGCCAGCCCCAGTATTTT.

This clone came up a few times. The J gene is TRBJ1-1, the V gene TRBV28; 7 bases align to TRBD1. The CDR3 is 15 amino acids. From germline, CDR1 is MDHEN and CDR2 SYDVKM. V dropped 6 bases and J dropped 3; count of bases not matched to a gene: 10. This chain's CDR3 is CASRTGRFFHTEAFF. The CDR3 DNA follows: TGTGCCAGCAGGACAGGGAGGTTCTTTCACACTGAAGCTTTCTTT.

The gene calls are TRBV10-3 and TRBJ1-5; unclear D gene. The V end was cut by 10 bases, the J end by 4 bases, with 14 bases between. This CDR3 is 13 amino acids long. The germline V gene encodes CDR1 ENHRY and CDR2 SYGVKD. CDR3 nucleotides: TGTGCCACCCTCGGGGATAGGAATCAGCCCCAGCATTTT. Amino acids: CATLGDRNQPQHF.

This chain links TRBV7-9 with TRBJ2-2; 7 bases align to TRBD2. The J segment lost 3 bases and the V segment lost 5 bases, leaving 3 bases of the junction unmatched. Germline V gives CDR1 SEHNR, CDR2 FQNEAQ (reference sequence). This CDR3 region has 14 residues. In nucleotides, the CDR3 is TGTGCCAGCAGCCGCGGGAGTTACACCGGGGAGCTGTTTTTT. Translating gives CASSRGSYTGELFF. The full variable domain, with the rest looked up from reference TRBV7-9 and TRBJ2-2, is DTGVSQNPRHKITKRGQNVTFRCDPISEHNRLYWYRQTLGQGPEFLTYFQNEAQLEKSRLLSDRFSAERPKGSFSTLEIQRTEQGDSAMYLCASSRGSYTGELFFGEGSRLTVL.

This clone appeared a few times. CDR3 region: CASSSGGSTNEKLFF. For the CDR3, the DNA is TGTGCCAGCAGCTCCGGTGGTTCGACTAATGAAAAACTGTTTTTT. The genes are TRBV6-6 and TRBJ1-4; D is unresolved. V dropped 6 bases and J dropped 2 bases, with 13 bases sitting between them. The length of the CDR3 is 15 residues. Germline-derived CDR1 and CDR2 are MNHNY and SVGAGI (reference sequence).